This T cell receptor (beta chain) was retrieved from a study of shared clonotypes between healthy human individuals. Overall study: Each donor contributed plates that comprised three CD4 naive, three CD4 memory, two CD8 naive and one CD8 memory.

Per the germline V gene, CDR1 is LNHDA and CDR2 is SQIVND (reference sequence). V was trimmed by 5 bases and J by 3 bases, leaving 5 bases between them. The CDR3 sequence is 12 residues long. Study-level points and caveats: Unshared clonotypes carried lower generation probabilities than those common to all four donors. Naive CD4 clonotype sharing across several donors was about 5%.

Worth noting for this clone: Its antigen is as yet unknown.

In the CD4+ fraction, cells were divided into CD45RA+ naive and CD45RA-negative memory subsets. Profiling relied on immunoSEQ multiplex PCR, and the TCRdb table lists in-frame clones only, not all of them. The sample contains approximately 740,000 clones, roughly 70% of which appear only once. This TCR was recovered from a woman aged 25 to 45 in good health. The sequencing input was memory CD4+ T cells sorted from blood. As for subset: CD45RA-negative fraction. This chain joins TRBV19 and TRBJ1-3, with D unclear. The CDR3 region has the DNA TGTGCCAGTAGTTCGGTTGGAAACACCATATATTTT. Amino acid sequence: CASSSVGNTIYF.